The 30 T cell receptor beta chains below were found in one sample sequenced in a study of CD8 T cells in Susac syndrome. With random hexamers, reverse transcription was performed on about 0.45 to 1 ug of RNA. TCRdb processed the immunoSEQ multiplex PCR reads anew with MiXCR; each CDR3 protein has one entry. The sample holds 170,000 or so distinct CDR3 sequences, over 90% seen once. The sequenced material came from CD4+ T cells from PBMCs. The receptors were gathered from a human donor with Susac syndrome.

The chain links TRBV6-2 or TRBV6-3 to TRBJ2-1; tentative D call: TRBD2 (5 bases). CDR1 and CDR2 from the germline V gene are MNHEY and SVGEGT. This CDR3 comprises 13 residues. The V and J ends lost 7 bases and 9 bases respectively, with 16 bases between them. CDR3 nucleotide sequence: TGTGCCAGCACCTTACTCCTAGGAGGTGAGCAGTTCTTC. Protein product: CASTLLLGGEQFF.

The gene calls are TRBV29-1 and TRBJ2-4, with 13 bases aligning to TRBD2. This CDR3 has 14 residues. V trimming: 5 bases; J trimming: 6 bases; junction bases outside the gene matches: 4. Per the germline V gene, CDR1 is SQVTM and CDR2 is ANQGSEA. The CDR3 protein is CSVLWTSGGNIQYF. For the CDR3, the DNA is TGCAGCGTTTTATGGACTAGCGGGGGAAACATTCAGTACTTC.

The chain carries TRBV30 and TRBJ1-1; tentatively, D is TRBD1 (6 bases). Germline CDR1 reads GTSNPN; CDR2 reads SVGIG (reference sequence). The V gene lost 3 bases and the J gene lost 0 bases, with 11 bases spanning the gap. The CDR3 spans 14 residues. The CDR3 region has the DNA TGTGCCTGGAGGGCCGGGACACTGAACACTGAAGCTTTCTTT. Its protein product is CAWRAGTLNTEAFF.

The chain carries TRBV15 and TRBJ2-3; D call uncertain. This CDR3 is built from 14 residues. V lost 6 bases to trimming and J lost 5 bases, with 15 bases between them. Per germline, CDR1 LNHNV and CDR2 YYDKDF (reference sequence). This CDR3 reads CATRKTPLRDTQYF. CDR3 in DNA: TGTGCCACCAGGAAGACCCCACTTCGAGATACGCAGTATTTT.

The V call is TRBV20-1, the J call TRBJ2-6; D not certain. Germline V gene sequence: CDR1 DFQATT, CDR2 SNEGSKA (reference sequence). The CDR3 loop spans 13 amino acids. V shed 2 bases and J shed 2 bases, with 4 bases lying between them. Here the CDR3 DNA reads TGCAGTGCTAGAATCCCTGGGGCCAACGTCCTGACTTTC. It is translated as CSARIPGANVLTF.

The DNA of the CDR3 is TGTGCCTGGAGTGTATGGGCGAGCGGGGGGGAAGAGACCCAGTACTTC. The encoded protein is CAWSVWASGGEETQYF. The V gene is TRBV30, the J gene TRBJ2-5, with TRBD2 matching 10 bases. CDR1 is GTSNPN, CDR2 SVGIG, per germline (reference sequence). The CDR3 has 16 residues. With 0 bases clipped from V and 3 bases from J, the junction kept 7 bases outside the gene matches.

V and J are TRBV5-1 and TRBJ1-1, with TRBD1 matching 8 bases. CDR1 is SGHRS, CDR2 YFSETQ, per germline. The CDR3 totals 15 residues. With V trimmed by 0 bases and J by 6 bases, 7 bases remained unmatched. DNA of the CDR3: TGCGCCAGCAGCTTGGGCCGGGACAGGAGACCTGAAGCTTTCTTT. Its translation is CASSLGRDRRPEAFF.

The chain's CDR3 is CASSPLLAGKYNEQFF. CDR3 bases: TGTGCCAGCAGCCCCCTCCTAGCGGGAAAATACAATGAGCAGTTCTTC. The chain combines TRBV5-4 with TRBJ2-1, with 9 bases aligning to TRBD2. Germline V gene sequence: CDR1 SGHNT, CDR2 YYREEE (reference sequence). The CDR3 runs to 16 residues. Germline trimming cut 4 bases from V and 4 bases from J; bases unmatched to any gene: 9.

The genes are TRBV20-1 and TRBJ2-1; 11 bases are shared with TRBD2. CDR1 is DFQATT and CDR2 is SNEGSKA in the germline V gene (reference sequence). This CDR3 is 18 amino acids long. After removal of 3 bases from V and 0 bases from J, the junction contained 10 bases not matched to a gene. The CDR3 DNA sequence: TGCAGTGCTAGGGGCGGTCTAGCGGGAGGTACCTCCTACAATGAGCAGTTCTTC. Translation gives CSARGGLAGGTSYNEQFF.

The gene calls are TRBV7-9 and TRBJ2-2, with D possibly being TRBD1 (5 bases). The CDR3 has 14 residues. Germline V gives CDR1 SEHNR, CDR2 FQNEAQ (reference sequence). V lost 5 bases and J lost 4, with 11 bases in between. The CDR3 DNA sequence: TGTGCCAGCAGCCGTTCAGGGATCACCGGGGAGCTGTTTTTT. It specifies CASSRSGITGELFF.

The chain employs TRBV6-2 or TRBV6-3 and TRBJ2-3; D remains ambiguous. Trimming pared 2 bases from V and 4 bases from J, leaving 16 bases between. The CDR3 covers 16 residues. In germline, CDR1 is MNHEY, CDR2 SVGEGT. The CDR3 DNA follows: TGTGCCAGCAGTTACGCCGACTCCCTTAGGGCAGATACGCAGTATTTT. It encodes CASSYADSLRADTQYF.

The V call is TRBV5-1, the J call TRBJ1-1; tentative D call: TRBD1 (5 bases). Germline V gives CDR1 SGHRS, CDR2 YFSETQ. V gave up 5 bases and J gave up 0 bases, with 8 bases separating them. CDR3 length equals 13 residues. For the CDR3, the DNA is TGCGCCAGCAGAGGGGAGTTGAACACTGAAGCTTTCTTT. Translating gives CASRGELNTEAFF.

The chain combines TRBV12-3 or TRBV12-4 with TRBJ2-5; D gene uncertain. The ends were cut back, 2 bases at V and 4 bases at J, with 14 bases in the middle. This CDR3 contains 15 residues. CDR3 in DNA: TGTGCCAGCAGTTTAAGGAGTCCCCAAAGAGAGACCCAGTACTTC. This sequence encodes CASSLRSPQRETQYF.

The chain has TRBV6-5 and TRBJ2-7; 11 bases agree with TRBD2. Germline V gene sequence: CDR1 MNHEY, CDR2 SVGAGI. The CDR3 runs 14 residues. J lost 6 bases, V lost 8 bases, and 9 bases had no gene match. CDR3 loop: CASALAGGPFEQYF. The CDR3 coding sequence is TGTGCCAGCGCCCTAGCGGGAGGCCCTTTCGAGCAGTACTTC.

This chain links TRBV12-3 or TRBV12-4 with TRBJ2-5; TRBD2 is a possible D gene (6 bases). The CDR3 extends over 15 amino acids. Trimming removed 3 bases from V and 5 bases from J, with 16 bases in between. The CDR3 nucleotides are TGTGCCAGCAGTTTTCAGGCGGGAACGGGTGAGACCCAGTACTTC. Encoded protein: CASSFQAGTGETQYF.

This clonotype appeared a single time. The rearrangement links TRBV30 to TRBJ1-4, with D possibly TRBD1 on 6 matching bases. The CDR3 runs 12 residues. Per germline, CDR1 GTSNPN and CDR2 SVGIG (reference sequence). Trimming removed 2 bases at V and 11 bases at J, with 12 bases between. CDR3 region: CAWSTGRDKLFF. The CDR3 bases are TGTGCCTGGAGTACAGGGAGGGACAAACTGTTTTTT.

The chain is built from TRBV6-5 and TRBJ1-1; the D gene is possibly TRBD1 (6 bases). The length of the CDR3 is 15 residues. The germline V and J ends were trimmed by 2 bases and 0 bases, with 10 bases remaining between them. Germline-derived CDR1 and CDR2 are MNHEY and SVGAGI. The CDR3 spells CASSYAGHLNTEAFF. The CDR3, as DNA: TGTGCCAGCAGTTACGCGGGACACCTGAACACTGAAGCTTTCTTT.

V usage is TRBV7-9 and J usage is TRBJ2-1, with TRBD2 identical over 11 bases. The junction had 18 bases not matched to a gene; V was cut back by 5 bases and J by 9 bases. The CDR3 loop spans 18 amino acids. Germline V gives CDR1 SEHNR, CDR2 FQNEAQ (reference sequence). The chain's CDR3 is CASSQPRTSGGPHSEQFF. The DNA of the CDR3 is TGTGCCAGCAGCCAACCCCGAACTAGCGGGGGACCACATAGTGAGCAGTTCTTC.

The genes are TRBV20-1 and TRBJ1-2, with TRBD1 matching 8 bases. The germline CDR1 and CDR2 sequences are DFQATT and SNEGSKA (reference sequence). Trimming took 0 bases from V and 3 from J; bases not matched to a gene: 6. CDR3 length: 15 residues. CDR3 DNA: TGCAGTGCTAGAGATAGGTGGGGACAGGACTATGGCTACACCTTC. It yields the protein CSARDRWGQDYGYTF.

The chain recombines TRBV11-2 with TRBJ2-3, with no clear D. The germline V gene has CDR1 SGHAT and CDR2 FQNNGV. V dropped 3 bases and J dropped 0 bases, with 10 bases sitting between them. The CDR3 totals 15 residues. CDR3 DNA sequence: TGTGCCAGCAGCTTCGGGCAGTCGAGCACAGATACGCAGTATTTT. Protein sequence: CASSFGQSSTDTQYF.

The rearrangement links TRBV9 to TRBJ2-7; no clear D gene. The V gene's germline CDR1 is SGDLS and CDR2 YYNGEE. The CDR3 runs to 12 residues. Trimming stripped 0 bases from V and 7 bases from J, with 8 bases between. CDR3 coding DNA: TGTGCCAGCAGCGTAGCAAATGAGGAGCAGTACTTC. Its translation is CASSVANEEQYF.

The chain is built from TRBV6-5 and TRBJ1-1; no clear D gene. The CDR3 is 14 amino acids. Germline assignment: CDR1 MNHEY and CDR2 SVGAGI. Deletions cut 0 bases from V and 8 bases from J, with 13 bases between. The DNA for the CDR3 is TGTGCCAGCAGTTACTCGTTCGCAGTTTTCGAAGCTTTCTTT. Protein sequence: CASSYSFAVFEAFF.

The V and J genes are TRBV30 and TRBJ2-3; 11 bases are a match to TRBD1. Germline CDR1 GTSNPN, CDR2 SVGIG (reference sequence). This CDR3 has 15 amino acids. The V and J ends lost 2 bases and 6 bases, in that order; junction bases with no gene match: 7. CDR3 residues: CAWSPGQGAADTQYF. The DNA of the CDR3 is TGTGCCTGGAGTCCAGGACAGGGGGCAGCGGATACGCAGTATTTT.

The chain recombines TRBV28 with TRBJ2-2; 9 bases match TRBD2. Trimming removed 6 bases from V and 3 bases from J; junction bases left unmatched: 8. Germline V gene lookup returns CDR1 MDHEN and CDR2 SYDVKM. This CDR3 comprises 16 residues. The CDR3, as DNA: TGTGCCAGCAGCACCCTTAGCGGGAGCCACACCGGGGAGCTGTTTTTT. Residues: CASSTLSGSHTGELFF.

The V and J genes are TRBV4-1 and TRBJ1-5, with TRBD1 as a possible D gene (5 bases). The CDR3 runs to 16 residues. Germline assignment: CDR1 MGHRA and CDR2 YSYEKL. Trimming left V 0 bases short and J 3 bases short, with 12 bases between. CDR3 amino acids: CASSQDLGLFNQPQHF. DNA of the CDR3: TGCGCCAGCAGCCAAGATTTGGGACTTTTCAATCAGCCCCAGCATTTT.

The chain combines TRBV10-3 with TRBJ1-1, with D possibly being TRBD1 (6 bases). The CDR3 runs 13 residues. CDR1 ENHRY and CDR2 SYGVKD come from the germline V gene. V dropped 4 bases and J dropped 3 bases, with 9 bases sitting between them. The chain's CDR3 is CAISVGGYTEAFF. CDR3 DNA: TGTGCCATCAGTGTTGGGGGCTACACTGAAGCTTTCTTT.

For this clonotype: One junction end disagrees with the germline gene, perhaps due to a read error. The rearrangement links TRBV13 to TRBJ1-1; TRBD1 is a possible D gene (6 bases). Germline values: CDR1 PRHDT, CDR2 FYEKMQ (reference sequence). This CDR3 contains 12 residues. The CDR3 sequence: CASSFQGPEVFF. The CDR3 DNA is TGTGCCAGCAGCTTCCAGGGGCCTGAAGTTTTCTTT.

The chain has TRBV10-3 and TRBJ1-6; D gene unclear. CDR3 length: 15 amino acids. Trimming took 3 bases from V and 5 from J, leaving 11 bases between them. Germline assignment: CDR1 ENHRY and CDR2 SYGVKD. The CDR3 loop reads CAISEFLGDNSPLHF. The DNA for the CDR3 is TGTGCCATCAGTGAATTCCTCGGGGATAATTCACCCCTCCACTTT.

The rearrangement links TRBV20-1 to TRBJ2-3; the D gene is possibly TRBD2 (5 bases). Germline loops: CDR1 DFQATT, CDR2 SNEGSKA (reference sequence). Trimming pared 5 bases from V and 6 bases from J, leaving 24 bases between. There are 16 residues in the CDR3. CDR3 loop: CSADEGSVPPMDTQYF. The CDR3 DNA reads as TGCAGTGCTGACGAGGGTAGCGTGCCGCCTATGGATACGCAGTATTTT.

In this sample, this clonotype turned up a few times. The chain uses TRBV12-3 or TRBV12-4 and TRBJ1-1; the match to TRBD1 covers 8 bases. CDR3 size: 12 residues. Unmatched junction bases numbered 0, after V lost 5 bases and J lost 4 bases. This chain's CDR3 is CASSTGGTEAFF. The CDR3 nucleotides read TGTGCCAGCAGTACAGGGGGCACTGAAGCTTTCTTT.